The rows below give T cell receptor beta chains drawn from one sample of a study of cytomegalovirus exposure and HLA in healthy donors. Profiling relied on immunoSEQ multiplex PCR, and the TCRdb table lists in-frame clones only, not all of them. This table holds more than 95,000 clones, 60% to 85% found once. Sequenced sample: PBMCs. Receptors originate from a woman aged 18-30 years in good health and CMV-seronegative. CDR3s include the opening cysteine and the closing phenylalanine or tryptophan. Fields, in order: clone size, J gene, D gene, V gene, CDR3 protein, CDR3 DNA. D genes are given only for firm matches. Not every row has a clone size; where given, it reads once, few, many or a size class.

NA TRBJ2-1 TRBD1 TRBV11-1 CASSDTLYRQGRNGDEQFF TGTGCCAGCAGCGACACTCTCTACCGACAGGGAAGGAACGGAGATGAGCAGTTCTTC
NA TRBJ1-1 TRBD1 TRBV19 CASSGWTGPTEAFF TGTGCCAGTAGTGGGTGGACAGGGCCCACTGAAGCTTTCTTT
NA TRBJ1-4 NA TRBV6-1 CASSGGGSNEKLFF TGTGCCAGCAGCGGGGGGGGGTCAAATGAAAAACTGTTTTTT
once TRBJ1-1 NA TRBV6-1 CASRPIGFMNTEAFF TGTGCCAGCAGGCCGATTGGCTTTATGAACACTGAAGCTTTCTTT
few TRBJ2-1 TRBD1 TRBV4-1 CASSQDQVLGQQYNEQFF TGCGCCAGCAGCCAAGATCAAGTTTTGGGACAGCAATACAATGAGCAGTTCTTC
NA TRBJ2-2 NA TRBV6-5 CASSSELVPGELFF TGTGCCAGCAGCTCCGAACTAGTTCCCGGGGAGCTGTTTTTT
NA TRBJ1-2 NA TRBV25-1 CASSGPINRAINYGYTF TGTGCCAGCAGTGGTCCTATCAACAGGGCCATTAACTATGGCTACACCTTC
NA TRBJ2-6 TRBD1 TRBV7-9 CASSWPGQGAYSGANVLTF TGTGCCAGCAGCTGGCCGGGACAGGGGGCGTACTCTGGGGCCAACGTCCTGACTTTC
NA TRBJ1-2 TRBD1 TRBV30 CAWSPGGYGYTF TGTGCCTGGAGTCCAGGGGGCTATGGCTACACCTTC
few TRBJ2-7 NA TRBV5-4 CASSLERSGGEQYF TGTGCCAGCAGCTTAGAAAGGTCCGGAGGCGAGCAGTACTTC
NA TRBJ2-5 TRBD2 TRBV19 CASSTVSGGQETQYF TGTGCCAGTAGTACCGTCTCGGGGGGGCAAGAGACCCAGTACTTC
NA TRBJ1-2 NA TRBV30 CAWSPRAREDYGYTF TGTGCCTGGAGTCCTCGCGCCCGGGAGGACTATGGCTACACCTTC
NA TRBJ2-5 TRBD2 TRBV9 CASSVGEGLALQETQYF TGTGCCAGCAGCGTAGGAGAGGGACTAGCGCTTCAGGAGACCCAGTACTTC
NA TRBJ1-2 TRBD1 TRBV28 CASYQRKQGVYGYTF TGTGCCAGTTACCAACGCAAACAGGGGGTCTATGGCTACACCTTC
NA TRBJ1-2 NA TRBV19 CASMGRLVNYGYTF TGTGCCAGTATGGGGAGGTTGGTCAACTATGGCTACACCTTC
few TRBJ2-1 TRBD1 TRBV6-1 CASSLRDRGHNEQFF TGTGCCAGCAGCCTCCGGGACAGGGGTCACAATGAGCAGTTCTTC
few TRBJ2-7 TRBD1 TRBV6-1 CASSPGQFSYEQYF TGTGCCAGCAGTCCGGGACAGTTCTCCTACGAGCAGTACTTC
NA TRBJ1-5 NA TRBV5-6 CASSLGTDNQPQHF TGTGCCAGCAGCTTGGGGACAGACAATCAGCCCCAGCATTTT